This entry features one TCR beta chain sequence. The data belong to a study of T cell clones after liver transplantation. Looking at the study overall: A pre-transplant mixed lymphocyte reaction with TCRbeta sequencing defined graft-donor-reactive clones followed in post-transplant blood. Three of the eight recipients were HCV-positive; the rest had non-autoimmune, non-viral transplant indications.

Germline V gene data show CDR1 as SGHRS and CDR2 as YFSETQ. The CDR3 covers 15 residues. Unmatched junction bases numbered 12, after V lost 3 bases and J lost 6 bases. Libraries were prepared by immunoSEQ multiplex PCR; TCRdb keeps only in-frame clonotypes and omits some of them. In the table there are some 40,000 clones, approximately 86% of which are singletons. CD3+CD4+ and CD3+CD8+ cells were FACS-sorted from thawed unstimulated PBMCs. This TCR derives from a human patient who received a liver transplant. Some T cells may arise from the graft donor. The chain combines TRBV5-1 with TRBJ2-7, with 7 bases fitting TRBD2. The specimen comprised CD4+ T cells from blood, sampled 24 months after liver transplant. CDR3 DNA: TGCGCCAGCAGCTCCTTCACGGGAGGATTATCCGAGCAGTACTTC. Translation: CASSSFTGGLSEQYF. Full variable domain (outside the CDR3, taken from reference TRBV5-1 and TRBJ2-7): KAGVTQTPRYLIKTRGQQVTLSCSPISGHRSVSWYQQTPGQGLQFLFEYFSETQRNKGNFPGRFSGRQFSNSRSEMNVSTLELGDSALYLCASSSFTGGLSEQYFGPGTRLTVT.